Shown below are 23 T cell receptor beta chains from a single sample sequenced in a study of CD8 T cells in ankylosing spondylitis (dated by TCRdb to about 2017). General study outcomes and caveats: Blood from ankylosing spondylitis patients appeared to be characterized by a TCR beta motif composed of several highly homologous amino acid variants.

Library preparation used 5' RACE. Reads for this sample came from an Illumina HiSeq 2500. The raw public data were reprocessed by TCRdb itself: fastp quality trimming at Q25, MiXCR clonotype calling, in-frame beta chains only. Identical CDR3 proteins give one entry, which carries the most common genes and DNA. The table for this sample lists around 540,000 distinct CDR3 sequences; 10% to 15% of them were counted only once. Of the sample, 6.8% falls within the top ten clones. These receptors have no identified antigens. Sequenced input: blood, either unsorted or a sorted T cell fraction (not recorded which). The receptors derive from a male donor with ankylosing spondylitis.

This clonotype was detected only a few times. This rearrangement joins TRBV3-1 to TRBJ1-1; D remains unclear. V was pared by 2 bases and J by 8 bases, with 9 bases between. The length of the CDR3 is 12 residues. CDR1 is LGHDT and CDR2 is YNNKEL in the germline V gene (reference sequence). The CDR3 protein is CASSQNLGEAFF. Here the CDR3 DNA reads TGTGCCAGCAGCCAAAACTTAGGCGAAGCTTTCTTT.

This clonotype was counted ten times or more. J is TRBJ2-1 and V is TRBV7-2; D unclear. Trimming left V 1 base short and J 5 bases short, with 6 bases between. This CDR3 is 13 amino acids long. CDR1 is SGHTA, CDR2 FQGNSA, per germline. CDR3 amino acids: CASSLGLNNEQFF. The DNA of the CDR3 is TGTGCCAGCAGCTTAGGACTGAACAATGAGCAGTTCTTC.

This chain joins TRBV20-1 and TRBJ2-2; a possible D gene is TRBD2 (6 bases). Germline values: CDR1 DFQATT, CDR2 SNEGSKA (reference sequence). The CDR3 length is 17 residues. Trimming pared 0 bases from V and 5 bases from J, leaving 19 bases between. The CDR3 region has the DNA TGCAGTGCTAGAGATTCGTTGGCGCTAGCGTATACCGGGGAGCTGTTTTTT. Translation gives CSARDSLALAYTGELFF.

The rearrangement uses TRBV15 and TRBJ2-2; D is perhaps TRBD1 (6 bases). This CDR3 contains 15 residues. Germline CDR1 and CDR2: LNHNV and YYDKDF (reference sequence). Trimming left V 4 bases short and J 3 bases short, with 12 bases between. As DNA, the CDR3 is TGTGCCACCAGCATAGGGACAAGATACACCGGGGAGCTGTTTTTT. Translation gives CATSIGTRYTGELFF.

This chain uses TRBV20-1 with TRBJ1-3; D unclear. Germline V gene sequence: CDR1 DFQATT, CDR2 SNEGSKA (reference sequence). The CDR3 covers 15 residues. Trimming took off 3 bases at V and 0 bases at J, with 12 bases between the two ends. The CDR3 spells CSARLGELSGNTIYF. CDR3 in DNA: TGCAGTGCTAGGCTCGGCGAACTCTCTGGAAACACCATATATTTT.

The chain recombines TRBV5-6 with TRBJ1-1; no firm D call. This CDR3 region has 13 residues. V shed 0 bases and J shed 5 bases, with 8 bases lying between them. Germline CDR1 reads SGHDT; CDR2 reads YYEEEE. The CDR3 protein is CASSLEGWTEAFF. The CDR3 DNA sequence: TGTGCCAGCAGCTTGGAGGGTTGGACTGAAGCTTTCTTT. Supplemented by reference TRBV5-6 and TRBJ1-1, the full variable domain reads DAGVTQSPTHLIKTRGQQVTLRCSPKSGHDTVSWYQQALGQGPQFIFQYYEEEERQRGNFPDRFSGHQFPNYSSELNVNALLLGDSALYLCASSLEGWTEAFFGQGTRLTVV.

The chain couples TRBV24-1 to TRBJ2-5; 7 nucleotides agree with TRBD1. The junction had 4 bases not matched to a gene; V was cut back by 6 bases and J by 4 bases. Germline lookup yields CDR1 KGHDR and CDR2 SFDVKD. The CDR3 spans 13 residues. CDR3 sequence (DNA): TGTGCCACCAGTTTGACAGGGCGAGAGACCCAGTACTTC. Its protein product is CATSLTGRETQYF.

Ten or more counts support this clonotype. This chain connects TRBV12-3 or TRBV12-4 to TRBJ2-7; TRBD2 matches 13 bases. V was clipped by 4 bases and J by 4 bases; unmatched bases: 7. This CDR3 spans 16 amino acids. The CDR3 DNA sequence: TGTGCCAGCAGTTCCCCCGGGACTAGCGGGAAATACGAGCAGTACTTC. It encodes CASSSPGTSGKYEQYF.

V is TRBV3-1 and J is TRBJ2-1; 11 bases map to TRBD2. CDR3 length: 16 residues. Trimming cost V 6 bases and J 0 bases; bases outside gene matches: 4. The germline CDR1 and CDR2 sequences are LGHDT and YNNKEL (reference sequence). CDR3 amino acids: CASRTSGTFSYNEQFF. The CDR3 DNA follows: TGTGCCAGCAGGACTAGCGGGACCTTCTCCTACAATGAGCAGTTCTTC.

This clonotype was detected a few times. The genes are TRBV11-2 and TRBJ1-6; 7 bases agree with TRBD1. The trim removed 7 bases at V and 9 bases at J, leaving 9 bases unmatched. CDR1 and CDR2 from the germline V gene are SGHAT and FQNNGV. The CDR3 runs to 14 residues. CDR3 sequence: CASTSGGEASPLHF. CDR3 bases: TGTGCCAGCACCTCAGGGGGAGAGGCTTCACCCCTCCACTTT.

This chain joins TRBV19 and TRBJ2-3, with TRBD1 matching 9 bases. Germline V gene data show CDR1 as LNHDA and CDR2 as SQIVND (reference sequence). V was clipped by 6 bases and J by 2 bases; unmatched bases: 9. The CDR3 runs to 16 residues. The CDR3 spells CASSTMTGGTTDTQYF. The DNA of the CDR3 is TGTGCCAGTAGCACCATGACAGGGGGGACCACAGATACGCAGTATTTT.

This clonotype was detected a few times. The rearrangement uses TRBV2 and TRBJ2-3; D remains unclear. V gave up 5 bases and J gave up 6 bases, with 15 bases separating them. The CDR3 loop spans 14 amino acids. Germline V gene sequence: CDR1 SNHLY, CDR2 FYNNEI. CDR3 sequence (DNA): TGTGCCAGCAGTTTGCGGTATAGGGCGGATACGCAGTATTTT. This sequence encodes CASSLRYRADTQYF.

This clonotype has a handful of counts. J is TRBJ2-3 and V is TRBV7-6; 8 nucleotides align to TRBD1. CDR3 length equals 13 residues. V shed 8 bases and J 3 bases; nucleotides not matched to a gene: 4. Germline V gene sequence: CDR1 SGHVS, CDR2 FNYEAQ. The CDR3 coding sequence is TGTGCCAGCGTAGGACAGGGAACAGATACGCAGTATTTT. It is translated as CASVGQGTDTQYF.

This clonotype was seen repeatedly, ten times or more. The CDR3 reads CASSPTYRGGEQFF. CDR3 coding DNA: TGTGCCAGCAGTCCGACCTACAGGGGTGGTGAGCAGTTCTTC. This chain links TRBV12-3 or TRBV12-4 with TRBJ2-1; 7 bases match TRBD1. The CDR3 contains 14 residues. V lost 5 bases and J lost 9; bases outside the gene matches: 10.

Only one count was recorded for this clonotype. CDR3 protein: CASSANLAGGPNEQFF. CDR3 nucleotide sequence: TGCGCCAGCAGTGCGAACCTAGCGGGAGGGCCCAATGAGCAGTTCTTC. V gene TRBV10-2 combines with J gene TRBJ2-1; 12 bases match TRBD2. V lost 4 bases to trimming and J lost 6 bases; unmatched junction nucleotides: 7. Germline CDR1 WSHSY, CDR2 SAAADI. This CDR3 comprises 16 residues.

This clonotype has more than one count but fewer than ten. In DNA form, the CDR3 reads TGTGCCAGTAGTATAGGACCGTTTAACTATGGCTACACCTTC. It is translated as CASSIGPFNYGYTF. The V and J genes are TRBV19 and TRBJ1-2; D not resolved. This CDR3 region has 14 residues. With 1 base removed from V and 1 base from J, the gap between germline ends came to 7 bases. Germline CDR1 LNHDA, CDR2 SQIVND (reference sequence).

Only a few counts were recorded for this clonotype. The V gene is TRBV19, the J gene TRBJ2-1, with D possibly TRBD2 on 7 matching bases. V dropped 8 bases and J dropped 11 bases, with 16 bases sitting between them. The CDR3 runs 12 residues. Germline lookup yields CDR1 LNHDA and CDR2 SQIVND (reference sequence). The CDR3 DNA is TGTGCCAGTTCATGGGGGAGGGACAAGCAGTTCTTC. It is translated as CASSWGRDKQFF.

The table lists this clonotype with a few counts. The chain links TRBV27 to TRBJ2-1; 13 nucleotides align to TRBD2. There are 15 residues in the CDR3. The V and J ends lost 3 bases and 7 bases, in that order; junction bases with no gene match: 3. CDR1 is MNHEY and CDR2 is SMNVEV in the germline V gene (reference sequence). The CDR3 DNA is TGTGCCAGCAGTTTTGGGACTAGCGGGAAGAATGAGCAGTTCTTC. Residues: CASSFGTSGKNEQFF.

This clonotype occurred a few times. Here the CDR3 reads CASSPETSGSNEQFF. CDR3 nucleotides: TGTGCCAGCTCACCAGAGACTAGCGGGAGTAATGAGCAGTTCTTC. V usage is TRBV18 and J usage is TRBJ2-1, with 12 bases lining up with TRBD2. CDR1 KGHSH and CDR2 LQKENI come from the germline V gene. V shed 2 bases and J 7 bases; nucleotides not matched to a gene: 3. The CDR3 consists of 15 residues.

This clonotype was counted ten times or more. This chain connects TRBV4-2 to TRBJ2-5, with D unclear. The CDR3 has 17 residues. Germline CDR1 reads LGHNA; CDR2 reads YNFKEQ. Trimming removed 1 base at V and 1 base at J, with 16 bases between. The DNA of the CDR3 is TGTGCCAGCAGCCAAGGCCACACTCGTCACTCCCAAGAGACCCAGTACTTC. As protein: CASSQGHTRHSQETQYF.

This clonotype has just a few counts. J is TRBJ1-4 and V is TRBV29-1; D is perhaps TRBD1 (5 bases). CDR3 length: 13 amino acids. V shed 7 bases and J shed 8 bases, with 17 bases lying between them. Looked up from germline, CDR1 is SQVTM and CDR2 is ANQGSEA. CDR3 amino acids: CSALGPGAEKLFF. The CDR3 DNA is TGCAGCGCCTTGGGACCCGGAGCCGAAAAACTGTTTTTT. Drawing the rest from reference TRBV29-1 and TRBJ1-4, the complete variable domain is SAVISQKPSRDICQRGTSLTIQCQVDSQVTMMFWYRQQPGQSLTLIATANQGSEATYESGFVIDKFPISRPNLTFSTLTVSNMSPEDSSIYLCSALGPGAEKLFFGSGTQLSVL.

This clonotype came up many times. J is TRBJ1-2 and V is TRBV29-1; TRBD1 might be the D (5 bases). There are 11 residues in the CDR3. Germline lookup yields CDR1 SQVTM and CDR2 ANQGSEA. V was clipped by 7 bases and J by 7 bases, with 13 bases between them. The CDR3 nucleotides read TGCAGCGCCCGGGACGTTCGTGGCTACACCTTC. Translating it yields CSARDVRGYTF.

CDR3 DNA sequence: TGCGCCAGCAGCCCCGGGTTGGCGCGCTCTGGAAACACCATATATTTT. It specifies CASSPGLARSGNTIYF. V usage is TRBV5-1 and J usage is TRBJ1-3; D remains ambiguous. V lost 4 bases to trimming and J lost 0 bases, with 14 bases between them. Germline CDR1 SGHRS, CDR2 YFSETQ. There are 16 residues in the CDR3.